The 21 T cell receptor beta chains in this list originate from one sample, sequenced in a study of tumor-infiltrating lymphocytes in primary liver carcinoma. Synthesis of TCR beta cDNA was carried out from about 540 ng total RNA with a constant-region primer. Library construction for TCR beta comprised three nested multiplex PCR rounds performed with slightly modified ARM-PCR. The first two PCR rounds used TRBV1-TRBV30 primers with a Cbeta primer, 9 to 10 cycles each. TCRdb re-derived calls from the multiplex PCR reads in MiXCR, one entry per CDR3 protein. This table holds around 330,000 distinct CDR3 sequences, approximately 60% found once. RNA isolated from unsorted whole blood supplied the blood RNA, with germline DNA also extracted. Sequencing input: peripheral blood. The receptors stem from a man in his forties with primary liver carcinoma and hepatitis B virus infection.

The rearrangement joins TRBV20-1 to TRBJ1-2, with D hard to call. This CDR3 has 15 residues. Germline V gene sequence: CDR1 DFQATT, CDR2 SNEGSKA (reference sequence). The germline V and J ends were trimmed by 3 bases and 1 base, with 15 bases remaining between them. The CDR3 sequence: CSASASQDLNYGYTF. The CDR3 DNA reads TGCAGTGCTAGTGCGTCCCAGGACCTTAACTATGGCTACACCTTC.

This clonotype showed up many times. The V and J genes are TRBV29-1 and TRBJ2-5; 8 bases agree with TRBD1. The CDR3 loop spans 13 amino acids. Germline V CDR1 and CDR2: SQVTM, ANQGSEA. V lost 7 bases and J lost 1; bases outside the gene matches: 5. DNA of the CDR3: TGCAGCGCCCGACAGGGGAGCCAAGAGACCCAGTACTTC. Translation gives CSARQGSQETQYF.

In this sample, this clonotype turned up once. The germline gene is not matched at one end of the junction; a read error may be the cause. The genes are TRBV2 and TRBJ2-2; possible D gene TRBD2, 5 bases. Germline V gene lookup returns CDR1 SNHLY and CDR2 FYNNEI. The CDR3 consists of 13 residues. CDR3: CASSESRAGEPFF. The CDR3 DNA follows: TGTGCCAGCAGTGAATCGCGGGCCGGGGAGCCGTTTTTT.

The table lists this clonotype with many counts. The chain uses TRBV4-3 and TRBJ1-2; 9 positions agree with TRBD1. The V gene end was trimmed by 1 base and the J gene end by 5 bases; junction bases not matched to a gene: 5. Germline V CDR1 and CDR2: LGHNA, YSLEER. This CDR3 comprises 15 residues. The CDR3 nucleotides are TGCGCCAGCAGCCAAGTAGGGACAGGGTGGTATGGCTACACCTTC. Amino acid sequence: CASSQVGTGWYGYTF.

With respect to this clonotype: The junction does not match germline at one end; this may be a read error. This chain connects TRBV11-2 to TRBJ2-2; 10 nucleotides line up with TRBD2. The CDR3 has 15 residues. Germline V CDR1 and CDR2: SGHAT, FQNNGV. This CDR3 is CVSSTELAGTGELFF. CDR3 sequence (DNA): TGTGTCAGCAGCACAGAACTAGCGGGAACCGGGGAGCTGTTTTTT.

Details on this clonotype: A read error may account for a junction end that differs from germline. The chain uses TRBV11-3 and TRBJ2-2; possibly TRBD1 for D (6 bases). The germline gives CDR1 SGHNT, CDR2 YENEEA. The CDR3 length is 15 residues. CDR3 loop: CASSPWGQNTWELFF. CDR3 bases: TGTGCCAGCAGCCCCTGGGGGCAGAACACCTGGGAGCTGTTTTTT.

Of note for this clonotype: Compared with germline, one end of the junction differs, possibly owing to a read error. The chain couples TRBV6-2 or TRBV6-3 to TRBJ1-5; unclear D gene. The germline gives CDR1 MNHEY, CDR2 SVGEGT. The CDR3 covers 14 residues. The CDR3 sequence is CASSPRTDHQPQLF. The CDR3 DNA reads as TGTGCCAGCAGTCCGCGGACGGATCATCAGCCCCAGCTTTTT.

This clonotype was counted a few times. The gene calls are TRBV28 and TRBJ2-7; D is uncertain. The CDR3 consists of 11 residues. The germline CDR1 and CDR2 sequences are MDHEN and SYDVKM. V was trimmed by 5 bases and J by 5 bases, leaving 7 bases between them. This chain's CDR3 is CASSRPNEQYF. CDR3 nucleotide sequence: TGTGCCAGCAGTCGCCCGAACGAGCAGTACTTC. The whole variable domain, filled in from reference TRBV28 and TRBJ2-7, reads DVKVTQSSRYLVKRTGEKVFLECVQDMDHENMFWYRQDPGLGLRLIYFSYDVKMKEKGDIPEGYSVSREKKERFSLILESASTNQTSMYLCASSRPNEQYFGPGTRLTVT.

The sample holds many counts of this clonotype. The V gene is TRBV11-2, the J gene TRBJ1-1, with D unresolved. The CDR3 spans 14 residues. Trimming left V 5 bases short and J 1 base short, with 11 bases between. Germline V lookup: CDR1 SGHAT, CDR2 FQNNGV. CDR3 region: CASSPLWPNTEAFF. CDR3 DNA sequence: TGTGCCAGCAGCCCCCTCTGGCCGAACACTGAAGCTTTCTTT.

This clonotype has just one count. A read error may account for a junction end that differs from germline. The chain is built from TRBV6-2 or TRBV6-3 and TRBJ2-1; D is uncertain. CDR1 is MNHEY, CDR2 SVGEGT, per germline. CDR3 size: 15 residues. The CDR3 nucleotides are TGTGCCAGCAGGACTGGCGGAAGCTCCTACATTGAGCAGTTCTTC. Translating gives CASRTGGSSYIEQFF.

The table lists this clonotype with many counts. One junction end does not reproduce the germline sequence, and a read error may be involved. The chain recombines TRBV12-3 or TRBV12-4 with TRBJ2-7, with 9 bases fitting TRBD2. This CDR3 comprises 13 residues. The DNA for the CDR3 is TGTGCCAGCAGTATAGCGGGAGCGGGGGAGCAGTACTTC. This encodes CASSIAGAGEQYF.

This sequence joins TRBV2 and TRBJ1-5, with D perhaps matching TRBD1 (5 bases). Germline CDR1 and CDR2: SNHLY and FYNNEI. V was shortened by 7 bases and J by 5 bases, with 12 bases between the two germline ends. This CDR3 region has 13 residues. CDR3 in DNA: TGTGCCAGCATGAGGGGAGGGGATCAGCCCCAGCATTTT. This encodes CASMRGGDQPQHF. Complete variable domain (other parts from reference TRBV2 and TRBJ1-5): EPEVTQTPSHQVTQMGQEVILRCVPISNHLYFYWYRQILGQKVEFLVSFYNNEISEKSEIFDDQFSVERPDGSNFTLKIRSTKLEDSAMYFCASMRGGDQPQHFGDGTRLSIL.

As for this clonotype: A much larger clone is a single base away; this may be a read error. The chain combines TRBV4-3 with TRBJ2-5; TRBD2 might be the D (6 bases). There are 14 residues in the CDR3. From germline, CDR1 is LGHNA and CDR2 YSLEER. The CDR3 DNA is TGCGCCAGCAGCCAAGAAAAGGGAGGAGAGGCCCAGTACTTC. Protein sequence: CASSQEKGGEAQYF.

Note on this clonotype: As the CDR3 is not closed by the conserved phenylalanine or tryptophan, this likely results from a read error. The genes are TRBV29-1 and TRBJ2-7, with D perhaps TRBD2 (5 bases). This CDR3 has 15 amino acids. The V and J ends lost 8 bases and 2 bases respectively, with 22 bases between them. Germline V gives CDR1 SQVTM, CDR2 ANQGSEA. CDR3 nucleotides: TGCAGCTTCGAAAAAATATCGGGATCGACCTACGAGCAGTACCTC. Protein sequence: CSFEKISGSTYEQYL.

This chain connects TRBV14 to TRBJ2-7; no definite D call. V was clipped by 0 bases and J by 2 bases, with 8 bases between them. The length of the CDR3 is 14 residues. Germline CDR1 SGHDN, CDR2 FVKESK. In nucleotides, the CDR3 is TGTGCCAGCAGCCAAGATAGTCTAGCCTACGAGCAGTACTTC. It encodes CASSQDSLAYEQYF.

With regard to this clonotype: This may come from a read error, since a much larger clone is one base off. This chain uses TRBV7-3 with TRBJ2-1; D remains unclear. Germline V lookup: CDR1 SGHTA, CDR2 FQGTGA. The V end was cut by 5 bases, the J end by 12 bases, with 14 bases between. The CDR3 is 12 residues long. The CDR3: CASSRGRSGQFF. The CDR3 DNA reads as TGTGCCAGCAGCCGAGGACGTAGTGGGCAGTTCTTC.

This chain connects TRBV5-1 to TRBJ1-1; D is possibly TRBD1 (5 bases). V gave up 6 bases and J gave up 4 bases, with 10 bases separating them. The CDR3 is 12 residues long. CDR1 and CDR2 (germline): SGHRS, YFSETQ. CDR3 sequence (DNA): TGCGCCAGCATCTTCGGGGGCACTGAAGCTTTCTTT. Its translation: CASIFGGTEAFF.

This clonotype was found many times. The chain carries TRBV10-3 and TRBJ2-1, with 9 bases fitting TRBD2. CDR1 is ENHRY and CDR2 is SYGVKD in the germline V gene. The CDR3 covers 15 residues. V lost 6 bases and J lost 7; bases outside the gene matches: 10. This chain's CDR3 is CAIRPLSGSRNEQFF. The CDR3, as DNA: TGTGCCATCAGACCCCTTAGCGGGAGTAGGAATGAGCAGTTCTTC.

Comments on this clonotype: It may be a read error: a sequence one base away is much more abundant. The gene calls are TRBV12-3 or TRBV12-4 and TRBJ2-5; tentatively, D is TRBD1 (6 bases). The CDR3 totals 12 residues. CDR3: CACSADRETQYF. The CDR3 bases are TGTGCCTGCAGCGCCGACAGGGAGACCCAGTACTTC.

Concerning this clonotype itself: This may be a read error: a much more frequent sequence differs by one nucleotide. The conserved closing phenylalanine or tryptophan is absent in this CDR3, likely reflecting a read error. This rearrangement joins TRBV6-5 to TRBJ1-2; D is ambiguous. V lost 5 bases, J lost 3 bases, and 7 bases lay in between. The CDR3 runs to 12 residues. Per the germline V gene, CDR1 is MNHEY and CDR2 is SVGAGI. The CDR3: CASSDTHYGYTL. For the CDR3, the DNA is TGTGCCAGCAGTGACACGCACTATGGCTACACCCTC.

The chain uses TRBV5-1 and TRBJ2-3, with D tentatively TRBD2 (5 bases). CDR3 length equals 15 residues. Trimming cost V 1 base and J 2 bases, with 11 bases left between them. Germline V gene sequence: CDR1 SGHRS, CDR2 YFSETQ. The CDR3 here is CASSLNRGITDTQYF. The CDR3 DNA is TGCGCCAGCAGCTTGAATCGGGGAATCACAGATACGCAGTATTTT.